This record concerns one T cell receptor (beta chain) sequence. The data originate from a study of control samples from healthy donors and cancer patients. Per the germline V gene, CDR1 is SGHNT and CDR2 is YENEEA. Trimming shortened V by 6 bases and J by 1 base, and 12 bases separated the two germline ends. This CDR3 has 14 residues. Sequenced by immunoSEQ multiplex PCR; TCRdb stores in-frame clones only, minus some. This sample contains some 180,000 clones. The receptor was isolated from a woman aged 25 to 39 in good health. The rearrangement joins TRBV11-3 to TRBJ1-1; D perhaps matches TRBD1 (6 bases). Sequencing input: blood. The CDR3 bases are TGTGCCAGCAGTCCGGGACAAACGAACACTGAAGCTTTCTTT. It is translated as CASSPGQTNTEAFF.